Here is one TCR beta chain with its context. Its antigen is not known. Profiling relied on immunoSEQ multiplex PCR, and the TCRdb table lists in-frame clones only, not all of them. Among around 20,000 clones listed, 60% to 80% were seen once. The germline V and J ends were trimmed by 6 bases and 6 bases, with 21 bases remaining between them. In germline, CDR1 is SGDLS, CDR2 YYNGEE. This CDR3 contains 15 residues. This entry comes from a study of OX40 agonist ivuxolimab in advanced cancers. Whole-study context: Anti-PD-1, anti-PD-L1 or anti-CTLA-4 therapy given earlier was allowed, and 30% to 45% had some.

Findings and caveats of the study: CD8+ T cells averaged more expanded clones than CD4+. Circulating CD4+ and CD8+ T cells showed clonal expansion by week 6 at 0.1 to 3.0 mg/kg.

The chain employs TRBV9 and TRBJ1-2, with D possibly being TRBD1 (5 bases). The input for sequencing was CD4+ or CD8+ T cells sorted from blood, taken in a trial of the OX40 agonist ivuxolimab. This TCR derives from an adult with an advanced solid tumor such as melanoma, head and neck, liver or kidney cancer. The CDR3: CASTSSGDGLDGYTF. The CDR3 bases are TGTGCCAGCACGAGCTCGGGGGACGGTTTGGATGGCTACACCTTC.